A single sample is the source of the 32 T cell receptor beta chains below, sequenced in a study of blood T cell repertoires in COVID-19. The assay was immunoSEQ multiplex PCR, and TCRdb's table has in-frame clones only and misses some. Among about 300,000 clones listed, more than 70% were seen once. Material: peripheral blood. These receptors were taken from a man aged 18 to 35 who had recovered from COVID-19.

This chain connects TRBV6-5 to TRBJ2-2; D uncertain. V was pared by 6 bases and J by 7 bases, with 12 bases between. Looked up from germline, CDR1 is MNHEY and CDR2 is SVGAGI. The CDR3 runs to 13 residues. The CDR3 protein is CASRETRSGELFF. The CDR3 coding sequence is TGTGCCAGCAGGGAGACCCGGAGCGGGGAGCTGTTTTTT.

J is TRBJ1-2 and V is TRBV19, with 7 bases that match TRBD1. Per germline, CDR1 LNHDA and CDR2 SQIVND (reference sequence). CDR3 length: 14 residues. V shed 6 bases and J 3 bases; nucleotides not matched to a gene: 7. CDR3 sequence: CASRPGQPYYGYTF. For the CDR3, the DNA is TGTGCCAGTAGGCCGGGACAGCCATACTATGGCTACACCTTC.

The chain links TRBV7-8 to TRBJ1-1; no definite D call. Germline V lookup: CDR1 SGHVS, CDR2 FQNEAQ. With 5 bases removed from V and 3 bases from J, the gap between germline ends came to 7 bases. This CDR3 region has 12 residues. The CDR3 coding sequence is TGTGCCAGCAGCCCCCGGGACACTGAAGCTTTCTTT. As protein: CASSPRDTEAFF.

This clone was recorded many times. The chain couples TRBV2 to TRBJ2-3; 13 bases align to TRBD2. Trimming cost V 8 bases and J 6 bases; bases outside gene matches: 8. The CDR3 runs 15 residues. Germline V CDR1 and CDR2: SNHLY, FYNNEI. This chain's CDR3 is CASGQLAGGPDTQYF. The CDR3 nucleotides are TGTGCCAGCGGACAACTAGCGGGGGGGCCGGATACGCAGTATTTT.

The rearrangement uses TRBV29-1 and TRBJ1-2; D perhaps matches TRBD1 (5 bases). The V gene's germline CDR1 is SQVTM and CDR2 ANQGSEA. The CDR3 spans 11 residues. CDR3 sequence reads: CSGAAQEGYTF. Written as DNA, the CDR3 is TGCAGTGGGGCAGCCCAAGAAGGCTACACCTTC.

Note on this clone: One end of the junction does not line up with germline, which may come from a read error. The rearrangement joins TRBV5-1 to TRBJ1-1, with a possible D match to TRBD1 (5 bases). Per germline, CDR1 SGHRS and CDR2 YFSETQ. The CDR3 covers 13 residues. CDR3 amino acids: CTSSNGGVTEAFF. As DNA, the CDR3 is TGCACCAGCAGCAACGGGGGGGTAACTGAAGCTTTCTTT.

The V and J genes are TRBV30 and TRBJ2-7; the D gene is possibly TRBD1 (6 bases). This CDR3 has 14 residues. Germline V gene sequence: CDR1 GTSNPN, CDR2 SVGIG (reference sequence). The V gene lost 3 bases and the J gene lost 1 base, with 13 bases spanning the gap. The CDR3 loop is CAWRDHRESYEQYF. The CDR3 DNA is TGTGCCTGGAGGGATCACAGGGAATCCTACGAGCAGTACTTC.

V and J are TRBV14 and TRBJ2-7; 12 nucleotides align to TRBD2. This CDR3 spans 17 amino acids. Germline-derived CDR1 and CDR2 are SGHDN and FVKESK. The ends lost 4 bases at V and 0 bases at J; junction bases unmatched: 7. In nucleotides, the CDR3 is TGTGCCAGCAGCCTACGGACTAGCGGGATGAGCTCCTACGAGCAGTACTTC. Protein product: CASSLRTSGMSSYEQYF. Full variable domain (missing parts from reference TRBV14 and TRBJ2-7): EAGVTQFPSHSVIEKGQTVTLRCDPISGHDNLYWYRRVMGKEIKFLLHFVKESKQDESGMPNNRFLAERTGGTYSTLKVQPAELEDSGVYFCASSLRTSGMSSYEQYFGPGTRLTVT.

This chain connects TRBV4-1 to TRBJ2-1; TRBD2 is a possible D gene (6 bases). V lost 4 bases to trimming and J lost 5 bases, with 12 bases between them. The CDR3 is 14 residues long. Germline assignment: CDR1 MGHRA and CDR2 YSYEKL. CDR3 protein: CASSLTGVNNEQFF. The CDR3 DNA reads as TGCGCCAGCAGCCTCACGGGAGTAAACAATGAGCAGTTCTTC.

CDR3 sequence reads: CASSPNSVGTDTQYF. CDR3 nucleotide sequence: TGTGCCAGCAGCCCGAACTCCGTAGGCACAGATACGCAGTATTTT. V usage is TRBV11-2 and J usage is TRBJ2-3; D not resolved. Germline CDR1 is SGHAT and CDR2 is FQNNGV. The CDR3 sequence is 15 residues long. Trimming stripped 5 bases from V and 1 base from J, with 13 bases between.

This clone has only one observation. The rearrangement links TRBV18 to TRBJ1-5; D gene ambiguous. This CDR3 is 16 amino acids long. Germline CDR1 KGHSH, CDR2 LQKENI. Trimming stripped 2 bases from V and 7 bases from J, with 18 bases between. The CDR3 DNA is TGTGCCAGCTCACCAATTGGGCCAGGAGGTGGCCAGCCCCAGCATTTT. Protein product: CASSPIGPGGGQPQHF.

The sample holds a few counts of this clone. CDR3 amino acids: CASSLQGAEGETQYF. The CDR3, as DNA: TGTGCCAGCAGCCTACAGGGGGCGGAGGGGGAGACCCAGTACTTC. V and J are TRBV7-9 and TRBJ2-5, with 9 bases that match TRBD1. Germline V lookup: CDR1 SEHNR, CDR2 FQNEAQ (reference sequence). This CDR3 has 15 residues. Trimming took 5 bases from V and 5 from J; bases not matched to a gene: 9.

V is TRBV6-5 and J is TRBJ1-2, with 10 bases aligning to TRBD1. The V and J ends lost 2 bases and 5 bases, in that order; junction bases with no gene match: 5. The CDR3 is made up of 15 amino acids. Germline V gene lookup returns CDR1 MNHEY and CDR2 SVGAGI. The DNA of the CDR3 is TGTGCCAGCAGTTACCGTGGGGGACAGGGGTATGGCTACACCTTC. It is translated as CASSYRGGQGYGYTF.

The J gene is TRBJ1-5, the V gene TRBV15, with a tentative D call TRBD1 (6 bases). The CDR3 has 16 amino acids. Germline V gene sequence: CDR1 LNHNV, CDR2 YYDKDF (reference sequence). The V end lost 1 base, the J end lost 0 bases, and 10 bases lay between the germline ends. The DNA of the CDR3 is TGTGCCACCAGCAGAGGGGGGCCCCATAGCAATCAGCCCCAGCATTTT. Amino acid sequence: CATSRGGPHSNQPQHF.

V gene TRBV9 combines with J gene TRBJ2-7, with TRBD2 as a possible D gene (5 bases). Per germline, CDR1 SGDLS and CDR2 YYNGEE. This CDR3 contains 15 residues. V lost 0 bases to trimming and J lost 1 base, with 11 bases between them. CDR3 nucleotide sequence: TGTGCCAGCAGCGTAGGGATGGGAGAGTCCTACGAGCAGTACTTC. Its translation is CASSVGMGESYEQYF.

The chain employs TRBV7-8 and TRBJ1-3; unclear D gene. V dropped 2 bases and J dropped 0 bases, with 11 bases sitting between them. There are 16 residues in the CDR3. The V gene's germline CDR1 is SGHVS and CDR2 FQNEAQ. The CDR3 is CASSLPGASSGNTIYF. The CDR3, as DNA: TGTGCCAGCAGCTTACCGGGAGCGAGCTCTGGAAACACCATATATTTT.

The chain couples TRBV5-1 to TRBJ2-1, with 8 bases lining up with TRBD1. The ends lost 3 bases at V and 4 bases at J; junction bases unmatched: 6. There are 15 residues in the CDR3. Germline CDR1 is SGHRS and CDR2 is YFSETQ. CDR3 loop: CASSSGQGSYNEQFF. The CDR3 DNA follows: TGCGCCAGCAGCTCCGGACAGGGATCATACAATGAGCAGTTCTTC. Looking up the rest from reference TRBV5-1 and TRBJ2-1 gives the full variable domain: KAGVTQTPRYLIKTRGQQVTLSCSPISGHRSVSWYQQTPGQGLQFLFEYFSETQRNKGNFPGRFSGRQFSNSRSEMNVSTLELGDSALYLCASSSGQGSYNEQFFGPGTRLTVL.

The chain has TRBV30 and TRBJ2-7, with TRBD2 as a possible D gene (5 bases). Trimming stripped 3 bases from V and 2 bases from J, with 8 bases between. This CDR3 is built from 12 residues. Germline V gene data show CDR1 as GTSNPN and CDR2 as SVGIG (reference sequence). The CDR3 spells CAWSLGAYEQYF. The CDR3 nucleotides are TGTGCCTGGAGCCTCGGGGCCTACGAGCAGTACTTC. The whole variable domain, filled in from reference TRBV30 and TRBJ2-7, reads SQTIHQWPATLVQPVGSPLSLECTVEGTSNPNLYWYRQAAGRGLQLLFYSVGIGQISSEVPQNLSASRPQDRQFILSSKKLLLSDSGFYLCAWSLGAYEQYFGPGTRLTVT.

Comments on this clone: The same CDR3 arises from other DNA sequences in this sample as well. This sequence joins TRBV19 and TRBJ1-6; D is possibly TRBD1 (5 bases). Germline CDR1 LNHDA, CDR2 SQIVND (reference sequence). CDR3 size: 13 residues. V lost 1 base and J lost 10, with 8 bases in between. As DNA, the CDR3 is TGTGCCAGTAGTATAGGGGGCCGGTCACCCCTCCACTTT. It codes for CASSIGGRSPLHF.

The table lists this clone with a count of one. The rearrangement uses TRBV13 and TRBJ2-7, with D maybe TRBD1 (6 bases). The CDR3 sequence is 14 residues long. The V and J ends lost 3 bases and 2 bases respectively, with 11 bases between them. Germline values: CDR1 PRHDT, CDR2 FYEKMQ (reference sequence). The CDR3 DNA reads as TGTGCCAGCAGCTTCCGGACAGATCCCTACGAGCAGTACTTC. Translated, it gives CASSFRTDPYEQYF.

The rearrangement joins TRBV23-1 to TRBJ1-6; a possible D gene is TRBD1 (6 bases). TRBV23-1 is labeled an ORF, and its function is uncertain. V lost 3 bases and J lost 0, with 15 bases in between. The CDR3 runs to 18 residues. This CDR3 reads CASSHETGPPSYNSPLHF. CDR3 nucleotide sequence: TGCGCCAGCAGTCACGAGACAGGCCCTCCCTCCTATAATTCACCCCTCCACTTT.

Worth noting for this clone: The same CDR3 arises from other DNA sequences in this sample as well. J is TRBJ2-6 and V is TRBV18; D is unclear. The germline V gene encodes CDR1 KGHSH and CDR2 LQKENI. The CDR3 has 15 amino acids. Trimming removed 2 bases at V and 0 bases at J, with 5 bases between. The CDR3 bases are TGTGCCAGCTCACCAACGGGCTCTGGGGCCAACGTCCTGACTTTC. Amino acids: CASSPTGSGANVLTF.

The chain is built from TRBV18 and TRBJ1-1, with D unclear. The CDR3 extends over 15 amino acids. From germline, CDR1 is KGHSH and CDR2 LQKENI. Trimming removed 3 bases from V and 1 base from J, with 12 bases in between. The CDR3 region is CASSPDMTGNTEAFF. The CDR3 coding sequence is TGTGCCAGCTCACCGGATATGACGGGGAACACTGAAGCTTTCTTT.

V gene TRBV11-1 combines with J gene TRBJ1-1, with D unclear. The CDR3 runs to 13 residues. The ends were cut back, 5 bases at V and 4 bases at J, with 11 bases in the middle. CDR1 is SGHAT and CDR2 is FQDESV in the germline V gene (reference sequence). The CDR3 here is CASSPQLGTEAFF. Here the CDR3 DNA reads TGTGCCAGCAGCCCGCAACTAGGCACTGAAGCTTTCTTT.

The CDR3: CASSLHLNTEAFF. The DNA of the CDR3 is TGTGCCAGCAGCCTACACCTGAACACTGAAGCTTTCTTT. The chain employs TRBV4-2 and TRBJ1-1, with D unclear. Trimming cost V 4 bases and J 0 bases, with 6 bases left between them. Per germline, CDR1 LGHNA and CDR2 YNFKEQ. This CDR3 has 13 residues.

The chain couples TRBV7-2 to TRBJ2-5; D is uncertain. V was pared by 3 bases and J by 0 bases, with 5 bases between. The CDR3 has 13 residues. The germline V gene has CDR1 SGHTA and CDR2 FQGNSA. The CDR3 is CASSFADQETQYF. The CDR3 nucleotides are TGTGCCAGCAGCTTCGCAGACCAAGAGACCCAGTACTTC.

The CDR3 loop is CASTSGQDNEAFF. The CDR3 region has the DNA TGTGCCAGCACCTCTGGACAGGACAATGAAGCTTTCTTT. This chain links TRBV6-5 with TRBJ1-1; 7 bases map to TRBD1. From germline, CDR1 is MNHEY and CDR2 SVGAGI. V dropped 7 bases and J dropped 7; count of bases not matched to a gene: 9. CDR3 length: 13 amino acids.

The V gene is TRBV13, the J gene TRBJ1-1; D uncertain. The germline V gene has CDR1 PRHDT and CDR2 FYEKMQ (reference sequence). The V end lost 5 bases, the J end lost 8 bases, and 12 bases lay between the germline ends. The CDR3 consists of 12 residues. This chain's CDR3 is CASSISGTEAFF. CDR3 DNA sequence: TGTGCCAGCAGCATTAGCGGCACGGAAGCTTTCTTT.

To note about this clone: Other DNA sequences of this sample code for an identical CDR3. The rearrangement joins TRBV10-3 to TRBJ1-1; D perhaps matches TRBD1 (6 bases). The CDR3 totals 12 residues. With 3 bases removed from V and 5 bases from J, the gap between germline ends came to 7 bases. CDR1 ENHRY and CDR2 SYGVKD come from the germline V gene. CDR3 nucleotide sequence: TGTGCCATCAGTGAAGGGGGAACTGAAGCTTTCTTT. Its translation: CAISEGGTEAFF.

V and J are TRBV4-1 and TRBJ2-2, with 10 bases matching TRBD2. Germline CDR1 is MGHRA and CDR2 is YSYEKL. V lost 3 bases to trimming and J lost 2 bases; unmatched junction nucleotides: 3. The CDR3 runs 16 residues. The CDR3 region has the DNA TGCGCCAGCAGCCAGTCTAGCGGGAGTAACACCGGGGAGCTGTTTTTT. Residues: CASSQSSGSNTGELFF.

In DNA form, the CDR3 reads TGTGCCAGCAGCCCCGAGGGGGGGGAGCCGGGGAACATTCAGTACTTC. Amino acids: CASSPEGGEPGNIQYF. The rearrangement links TRBV5-5 to TRBJ2-4; D perhaps matches TRBD2 (7 bases). The germline gives CDR1 SGHKS, CDR2 YYEKEE (reference sequence). The CDR3 is 16 residues long. V lost 4 bases to trimming and J lost 7 bases, with 21 bases between them.

The V call is TRBV18, the J call TRBJ2-3, with 8 bases identical to TRBD1. V lost 6 bases, J lost 3 bases, and 8 bases stayed unmatched. This CDR3 comprises 15 residues. Germline V gene data show CDR1 as KGHSH and CDR2 as LQKENI. CDR3 in amino acids: CASSRDRGGTDTQYF. The CDR3 DNA reads TGTGCCAGCTCCCGCGACAGGGGAGGAACAGATACGCAGTATTTT.